This T cell receptor (beta chain) is from a study of CD8 T cells in Susac syndrome. Random-hexamer reverse transcription was applied to roughly 0.5 to 1 ug RNA. With immunoSEQ multiplex PCR, TCR beta CDR3 was amplified across 54 Vbeta and 13 Jbeta. A single record per CDR3 protein comes from TCRdb applying MiXCR to the immunoSEQ multiplex PCR reads. The table has about 120,000 distinct CDR3 sequences, around 90% seen once. CD8+ and CD4+ blood T cells underwent TCR beta sequencing. While CD8+ and CD4+ T cells were isolated negatively, TEMRA cells were enriched by FACS. Sample: CD4+ T cells from PBMCs. This receptor was obtained from a human donor in good health.

The DNA for the CDR3 is TGCAGCGTTGAAGATGGCACCGACGCAACTAATGAAAAACTGTTTTTT. Protein product: CSVEDGTDATNEKLFF. The rearrangement uses TRBV29-1 and TRBJ1-4, with no clear D. Trimming removed 0 bases at V and 0 bases at J, with 11 bases between. Germline V CDR1 and CDR2: SQVTM, ANQGSEA. This CDR3 spans 16 amino acids.